The clone carrying this T cell receptor (beta chain) has at least ten counts. What it binds is not known. Molecular barcoded adaptors covering alpha/delta and beta/gamma chains were used on around 400 ng RNA. TCRdb recomputed calls from the reads with MiXCR, one row per CDR3 protein. The data show fewer than 25,000 distinct CDR3 sequences, roughly 20% seen once. With V trimmed by 5 bases and J by 6 bases, 6 bases remained unmatched. This CDR3 is built from 13 residues. This record belongs to a study of read filtering for tumor transcriptome and immune sequencing. For the study at large: DNase treatment preceded whole-transcriptome library preparation.

Study results and limitations: IR-seq and RNA-seq agreed better without single-read clonotypes. IR-seq captured clonotypes deeper and more reliably than RNA-seq. This fraction held mixed bone marrow immune cells after CD138-negative sorting.

This TCR came from a donor at least 40 years old with multiple myeloma. The sequenced sample consisted of a population of CD138-negative cells sorted from bone marrow. The V gene is TRBV12-3 or TRBV12-4, the J gene TRBJ2-7, with 8 bases identical to TRBD1. The CDR3 spells CASSPQTGVEQYF. For the CDR3, the DNA is TGTGCCAGCAGTCCCCAGACAGGGGTCGAGCAGTACTTC.